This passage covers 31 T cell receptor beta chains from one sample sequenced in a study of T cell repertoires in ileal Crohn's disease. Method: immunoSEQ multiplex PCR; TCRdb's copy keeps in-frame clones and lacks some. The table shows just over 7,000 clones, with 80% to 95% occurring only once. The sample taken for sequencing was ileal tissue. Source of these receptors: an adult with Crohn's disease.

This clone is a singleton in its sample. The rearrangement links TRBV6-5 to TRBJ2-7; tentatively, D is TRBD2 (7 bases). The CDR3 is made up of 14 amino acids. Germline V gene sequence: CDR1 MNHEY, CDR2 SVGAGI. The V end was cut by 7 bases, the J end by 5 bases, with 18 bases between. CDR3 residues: CASTGGREGDEQYF. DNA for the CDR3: TGTGCCAGCACCGGGGGGAGGGAGGGGGACGAGCAGTACTTC.

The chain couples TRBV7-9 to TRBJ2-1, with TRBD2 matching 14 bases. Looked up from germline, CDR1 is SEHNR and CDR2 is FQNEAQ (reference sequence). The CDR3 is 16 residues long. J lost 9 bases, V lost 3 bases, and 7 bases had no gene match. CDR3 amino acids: CASSLGTSGSYGEQFF. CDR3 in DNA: TGTGCCAGCAGCTTGGGGACTAGCGGGAGTTACGGTGAGCAGTTCTTC.

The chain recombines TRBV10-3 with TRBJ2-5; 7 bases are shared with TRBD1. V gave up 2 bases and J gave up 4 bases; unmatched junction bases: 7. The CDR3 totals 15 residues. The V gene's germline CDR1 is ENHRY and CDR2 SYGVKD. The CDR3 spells CAISEETGSTETQYF. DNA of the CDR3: TGTGCCATCAGTGAGGAGACAGGGTCTACAGAGACCCAGTACTTC.

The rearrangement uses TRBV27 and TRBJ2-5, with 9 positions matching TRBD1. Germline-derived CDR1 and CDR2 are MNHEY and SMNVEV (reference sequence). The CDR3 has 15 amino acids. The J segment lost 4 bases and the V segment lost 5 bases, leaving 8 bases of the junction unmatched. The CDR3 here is CASSDPGQGRETQYF. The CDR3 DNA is TGTGCCAGCAGTGATCCGGGACAGGGCCGAGAGACCCAGTACTTC.

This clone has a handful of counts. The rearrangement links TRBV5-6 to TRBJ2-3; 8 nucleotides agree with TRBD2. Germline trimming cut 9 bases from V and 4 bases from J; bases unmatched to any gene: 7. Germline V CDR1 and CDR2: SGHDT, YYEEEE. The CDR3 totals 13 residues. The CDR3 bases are TGTGCCATTGGAAGCGGGAGTGCAGATACGCAGTATTTT. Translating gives CAIGSGSADTQYF.

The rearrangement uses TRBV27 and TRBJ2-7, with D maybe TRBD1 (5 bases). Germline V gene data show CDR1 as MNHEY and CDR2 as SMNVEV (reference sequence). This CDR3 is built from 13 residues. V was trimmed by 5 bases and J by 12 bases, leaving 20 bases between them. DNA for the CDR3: TGTGCCAGCAGTCCCGCCTCCCTCAGGGTGCGGTACTTC. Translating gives CASSPASLRVRYF.

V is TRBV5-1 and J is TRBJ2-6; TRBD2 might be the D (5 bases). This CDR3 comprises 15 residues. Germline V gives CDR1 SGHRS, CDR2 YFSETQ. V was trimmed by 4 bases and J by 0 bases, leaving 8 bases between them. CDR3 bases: TGCGCCAGCAGCGGCGGGCTCTCTGGGGCCAACGTCCTGACTTTC. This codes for CASSGGLSGANVLTF.

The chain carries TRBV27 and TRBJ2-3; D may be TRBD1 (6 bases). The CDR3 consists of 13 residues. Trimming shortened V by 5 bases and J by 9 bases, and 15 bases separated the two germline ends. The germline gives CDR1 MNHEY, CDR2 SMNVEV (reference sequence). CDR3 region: CASSVNPGDTQYF. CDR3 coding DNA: TGTGCCAGCAGTGTCAATCCAGGGGACACGCAGTATTTT.

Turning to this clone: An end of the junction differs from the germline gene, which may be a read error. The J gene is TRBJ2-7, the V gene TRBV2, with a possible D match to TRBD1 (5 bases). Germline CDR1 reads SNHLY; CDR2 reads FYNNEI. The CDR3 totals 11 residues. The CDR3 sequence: CASSEYGAWDF. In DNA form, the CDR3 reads TGTGCCAGCAGTGAATATGGGGCCTGGGACTTC.

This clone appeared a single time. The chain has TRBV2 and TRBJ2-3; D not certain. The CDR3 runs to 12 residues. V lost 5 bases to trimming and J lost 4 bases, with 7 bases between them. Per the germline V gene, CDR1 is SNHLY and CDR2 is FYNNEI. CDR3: CASSTQPDTQYF. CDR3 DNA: TGTGCCAGCAGTACACAACCAGATACGCAGTATTTT.

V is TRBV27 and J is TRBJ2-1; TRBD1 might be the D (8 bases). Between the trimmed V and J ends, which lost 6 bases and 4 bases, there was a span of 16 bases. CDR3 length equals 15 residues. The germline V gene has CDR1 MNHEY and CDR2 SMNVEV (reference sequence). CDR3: CASSSGQGLYNEQFF. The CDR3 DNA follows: TGTGCCAGCAGCTCCGGACAGGGACTATACAATGAGCAGTTCTTC.

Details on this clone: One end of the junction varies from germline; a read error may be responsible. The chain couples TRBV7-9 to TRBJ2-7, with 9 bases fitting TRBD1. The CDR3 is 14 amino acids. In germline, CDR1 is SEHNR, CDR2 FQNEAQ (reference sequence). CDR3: CASSLAERTGAASF. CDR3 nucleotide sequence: TGTGCCAGCAGCTTAGCGGAGAGGACAGGGGCAGCGTCCTTC.

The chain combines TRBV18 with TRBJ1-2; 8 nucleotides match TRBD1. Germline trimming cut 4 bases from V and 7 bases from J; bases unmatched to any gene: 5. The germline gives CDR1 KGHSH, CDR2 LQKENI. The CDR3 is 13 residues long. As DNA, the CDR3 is TGTGCCAGCTCACTATCGACAGGGGCTGGCTACACCTTC. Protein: CASSLSTGAGYTF.

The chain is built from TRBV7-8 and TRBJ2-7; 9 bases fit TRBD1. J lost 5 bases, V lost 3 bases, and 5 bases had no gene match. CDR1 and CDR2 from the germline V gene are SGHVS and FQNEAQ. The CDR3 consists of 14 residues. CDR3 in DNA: TGTGCCAGCAGCTTCCGGGACAGGGAGCACGAGCAGTACTTC. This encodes CASSFRDREHEQYF.

In DNA, the CDR3 is TGCGCCAGCAGCTGGGGGACAGGAGGCACTGAAGCTTTCTTT. Translation gives CASSWGTGGTEAFF. The rearrangement uses TRBV5-1 and TRBJ1-1; 8 nucleotides line up with TRBD1. J gave up 4 bases and V 3 bases, and 5 bases lay outside the gene matches. The CDR3 length is 14 residues. Per germline, CDR1 SGHRS and CDR2 YFSETQ.

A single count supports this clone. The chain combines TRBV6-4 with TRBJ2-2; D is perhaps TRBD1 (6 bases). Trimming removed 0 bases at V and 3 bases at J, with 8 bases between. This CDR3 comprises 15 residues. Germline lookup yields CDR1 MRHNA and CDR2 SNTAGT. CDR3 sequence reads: CASSDSGAHTGELFF. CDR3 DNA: TGTGCCAGCAGTGACTCGGGGGCGCACACCGGGGAGCTGTTTTTT.

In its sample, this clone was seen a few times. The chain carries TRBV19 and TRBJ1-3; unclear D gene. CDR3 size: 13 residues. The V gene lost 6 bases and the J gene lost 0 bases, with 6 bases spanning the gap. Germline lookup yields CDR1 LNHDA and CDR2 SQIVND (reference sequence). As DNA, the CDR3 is TGTGCCAGTAGCCCCAACTCTGGAAACACCATATATTTT. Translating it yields CASSPNSGNTIYF.

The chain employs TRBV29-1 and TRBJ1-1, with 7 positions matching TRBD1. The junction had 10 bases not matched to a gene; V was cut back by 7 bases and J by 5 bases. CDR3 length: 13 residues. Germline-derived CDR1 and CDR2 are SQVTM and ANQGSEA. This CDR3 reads CSAAGQVKTEAFF. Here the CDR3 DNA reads TGCAGCGCCGCCGGACAGGTTAAAACTGAAGCTTTCTTT.

The CDR3 protein is CASSLAISTGANVLTF. CDR3 DNA: TGTGCCAGCAGCTTAGCGATTAGTACTGGGGCCAACGTCCTGACTTTC. This sequence joins TRBV7-9 and TRBJ2-6; no firm D call. The CDR3 consists of 16 residues. V lost 0 bases and J 2 bases, leaving 8 bases between the germline ends. Germline V CDR1 and CDR2: SEHNR, FQNEAQ (reference sequence).

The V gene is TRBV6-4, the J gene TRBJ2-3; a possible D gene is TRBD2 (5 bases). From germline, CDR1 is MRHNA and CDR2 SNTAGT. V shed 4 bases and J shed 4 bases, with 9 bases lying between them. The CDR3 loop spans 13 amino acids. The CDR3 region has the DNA TGTGCCAGCAGTGGAACTAGTGCAGATACGCAGTATTTT. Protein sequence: CASSGTSADTQYF.

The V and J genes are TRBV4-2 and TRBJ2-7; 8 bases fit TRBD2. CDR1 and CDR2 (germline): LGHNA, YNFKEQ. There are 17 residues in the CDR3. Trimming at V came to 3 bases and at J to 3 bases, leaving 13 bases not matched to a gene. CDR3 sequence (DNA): TGTGCCAGCAGCCACGGGTTTGGCGGGAGGAATAGCTACGAGCAGTACTTC. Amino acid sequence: CASSHGFGGRNSYEQYF.

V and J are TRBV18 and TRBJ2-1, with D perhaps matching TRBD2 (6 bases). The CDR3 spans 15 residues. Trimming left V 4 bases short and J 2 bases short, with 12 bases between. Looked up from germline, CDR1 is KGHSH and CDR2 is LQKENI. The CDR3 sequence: CASSQLAGTYNEQFF. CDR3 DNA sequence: TGTGCCAGCTCACAACTAGCAGGCACCTACAATGAGCAGTTCTTC. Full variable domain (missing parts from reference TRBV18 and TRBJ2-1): NAGVMQNPRHLVRRRGQEARLRCSPMKGHSHVYWYRQLPEEGLKFMVYLQKENIIDESGMPKERFSAEFPKEGPSILRIQQVVRGDSAAYFCASSQLAGTYNEQFFGPGTRLTVL.

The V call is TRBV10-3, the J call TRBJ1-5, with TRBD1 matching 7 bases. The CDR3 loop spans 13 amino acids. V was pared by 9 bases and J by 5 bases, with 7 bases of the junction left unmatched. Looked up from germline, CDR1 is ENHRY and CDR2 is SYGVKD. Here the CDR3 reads CAITGARDQPQHF. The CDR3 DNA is TGTGCCATTACAGGGGCGAGGGATCAGCCCCAGCATTTT.

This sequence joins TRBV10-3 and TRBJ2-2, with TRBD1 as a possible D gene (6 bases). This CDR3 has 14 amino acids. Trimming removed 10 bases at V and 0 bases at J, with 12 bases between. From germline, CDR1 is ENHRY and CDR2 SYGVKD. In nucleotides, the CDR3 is TGTGCCACGAGGACAGCCCCGAACACCGGGGAGCTGTTTTTT. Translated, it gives CATRTAPNTGELFF.

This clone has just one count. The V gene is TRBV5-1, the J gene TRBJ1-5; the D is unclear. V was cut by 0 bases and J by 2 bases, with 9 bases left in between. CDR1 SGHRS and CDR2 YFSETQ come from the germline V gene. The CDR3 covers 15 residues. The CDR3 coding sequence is TGCGCCAGCAGCTTGGGGACTGAGGGCAATCAGCCCCAGCATTTT. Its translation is CASSLGTEGNQPQHF.

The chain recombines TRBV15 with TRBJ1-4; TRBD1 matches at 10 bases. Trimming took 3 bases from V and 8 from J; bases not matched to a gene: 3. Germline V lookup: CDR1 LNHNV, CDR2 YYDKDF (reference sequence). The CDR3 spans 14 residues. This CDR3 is CATSRGQGSEKLFF. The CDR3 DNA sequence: TGTGCCACCAGCAGGGGACAGGGGTCAGAAAAACTGTTTTTT.

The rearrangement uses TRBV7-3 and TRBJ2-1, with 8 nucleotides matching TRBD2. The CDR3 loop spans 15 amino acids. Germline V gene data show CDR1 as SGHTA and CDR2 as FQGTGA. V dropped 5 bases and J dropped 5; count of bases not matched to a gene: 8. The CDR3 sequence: CASSKSGSGDNEQFF. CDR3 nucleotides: TGTGCCAGCAGCAAGAGCGGGAGTGGGGACAATGAGCAGTTCTTC. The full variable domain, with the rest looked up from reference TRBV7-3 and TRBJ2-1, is GAGVSQTPSNKVTEKGKYVELRCDPISGHTALYWYRQSLGQGPEFLIYFQGTGAADDSGLPNDRFFAVRPEGSVSTLKIQRTERGDSAVYLCASSKSGSGDNEQFFGPGTRLTVL.

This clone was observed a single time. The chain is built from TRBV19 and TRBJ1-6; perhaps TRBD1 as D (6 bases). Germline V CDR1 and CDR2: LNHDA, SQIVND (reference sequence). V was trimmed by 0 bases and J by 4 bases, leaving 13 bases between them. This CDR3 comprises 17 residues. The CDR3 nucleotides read TGTGCCAGTAGTATAGACAACAGGGAGGGTTATAATTCACCCCTCCACTTT. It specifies CASSIDNREGYNSPLHF. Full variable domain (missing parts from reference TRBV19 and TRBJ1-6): DGGITQSPKYLFRKEGQNVTLSCEQNLNHDAMYWYRQDPGQGLRLIYYSQIVNDFQKGDIAEGYSVSREKKESFPLTVTSAQKNPTAFYLCASSIDNREGYNSPLHFGNGTRLTVT.

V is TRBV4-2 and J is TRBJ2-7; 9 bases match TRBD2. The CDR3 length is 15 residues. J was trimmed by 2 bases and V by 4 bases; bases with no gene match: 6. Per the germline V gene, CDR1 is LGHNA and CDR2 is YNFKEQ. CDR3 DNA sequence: TGTGCCAGCAGCCTATCGACTAGCGGAACCTACGAGCAGTACTTC. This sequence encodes CASSLSTSGTYEQYF.

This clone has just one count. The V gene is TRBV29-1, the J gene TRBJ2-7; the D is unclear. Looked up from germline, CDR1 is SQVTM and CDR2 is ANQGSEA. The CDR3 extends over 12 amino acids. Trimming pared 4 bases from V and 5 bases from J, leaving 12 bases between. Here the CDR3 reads CSVGAGHDEQYF. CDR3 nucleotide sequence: TGCAGCGTTGGGGCAGGCCATGACGAGCAGTACTTC.

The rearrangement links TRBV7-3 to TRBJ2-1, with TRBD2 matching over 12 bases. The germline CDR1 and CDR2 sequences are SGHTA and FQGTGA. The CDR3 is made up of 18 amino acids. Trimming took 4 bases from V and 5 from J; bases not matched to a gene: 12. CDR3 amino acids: CASSSGLAGPEPHNEQFF. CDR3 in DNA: TGTGCCAGCAGCTCGGGACTAGCGGGTCCCGAGCCCCACAATGAGCAGTTCTTC.